There are a few counts of the clone carrying this TCR beta chain. Its specificity is not known. Reverse transcribing all isolated RNA meant expressed TCRB transcripts were sequenced. The method was immunoSEQ multiplex PCR; TCRdb's version includes in-frame clones alone and lacks a portion of them. The sample records more than 250,000 clones, roughly 20% being singletons. The CDR3 runs 13 residues. With V trimmed by 5 bases and J by 7 bases, 6 bases remained unmatched. The V gene's germline CDR1 is MDHEN and CDR2 SYDVKM. The sample comes from a study of beta chain features in type 1 diabetes. Overall study: Examination spanned around 110 million sorted cells from all samples.

The study's findings and limits: The study found moderately but significantly shorter TCRB CDR3s in all four CD4+ subsets of Type 1 diabetes patients. Type 1 diabetes patients had VDJ junctions that carried fewer insertions and more deletions.

The V and J genes are TRBV28 and TRBJ2-3, with 7 bases fitting TRBD1. The sample consisted of naive CD4+ T cells from blood. The clonotype originates from a woman between 40 and 50 years old with type 1 diabetes. The CDR3 region is CASSAGQDHTQYF. In DNA, the CDR3 is TGTGCCAGCAGTGCCGGACAGGACCATACGCAGTATTTT.